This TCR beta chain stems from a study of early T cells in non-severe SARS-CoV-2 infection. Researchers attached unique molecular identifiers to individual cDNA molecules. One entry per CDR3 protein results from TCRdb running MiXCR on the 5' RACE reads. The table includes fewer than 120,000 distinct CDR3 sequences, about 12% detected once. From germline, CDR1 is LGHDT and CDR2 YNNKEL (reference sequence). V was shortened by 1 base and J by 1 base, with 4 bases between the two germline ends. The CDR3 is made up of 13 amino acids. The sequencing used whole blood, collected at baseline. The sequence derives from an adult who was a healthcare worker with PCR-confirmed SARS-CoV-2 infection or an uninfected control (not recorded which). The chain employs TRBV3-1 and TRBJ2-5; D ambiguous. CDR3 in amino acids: CASSQVPQETQYF. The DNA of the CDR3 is TGTGCCAGCAGCCAAGTACCCCAAGAGACCCAGTACTTC.